The 18 T cell receptor beta chains below were found in one sample sequenced in a study of shared clonotypes between healthy human individuals. TCRdb keeps only in-frame clones here, not all; method: immunoSEQ multiplex PCR. Of 2 million to 2.5 million clones listed, more than 90% were seen once; the top ten hold roughly 0.13%. Material: naive CD4+ T cells sorted from blood. As to subset: CD45RA+ positively selected. These receptors were taken from a man between 18 and 35 years old in good health.

The rearrangement joins TRBV2 to TRBJ2-7; a weak D match, TRBD1 (6 bases). CDR1 is SNHLY, CDR2 FYNNEI, per germline. Trimming left V 6 bases short and J 0 bases short, with 12 bases between. CDR3 length: 14 residues. CDR3 amino acids: CASSAGTPSYEQYF. DNA for the CDR3: TGTGCCAGCAGCGCCGGGACACCCTCCTACGAGCAGTACTTC.

V and J are TRBV18 and TRBJ2-5; D perhaps matches TRBD1 (6 bases). CDR3 length: 15 residues. The V end was cut by 3 bases, the J end by 5 bases, with 16 bases between. In germline, CDR1 is KGHSH, CDR2 LQKENI. CDR3 residues: CASSPYRTAEETQYF. The CDR3 nucleotides are TGTGCCAGCTCACCCTATAGGACAGCGGAGGAGACCCAGTACTTC.

V and J are TRBV7-6 and TRBJ2-5, with D unresolved. The V gene lost 1 base and the J gene lost 9 bases, with 15 bases spanning the gap. Germline V gene data show CDR1 as SGHVS and CDR2 as FNYEAQ. The CDR3 has 14 amino acids. The CDR3 region is CASSLDPNPVAQYF. The DNA for the CDR3 is TGTGCCAGCAGCTTAGATCCCAATCCGGTGGCCCAGTACTTC.

This chain joins TRBV7-8 and TRBJ2-5; no definite D call. Germline V lookup: CDR1 SGHVS, CDR2 FQNEAQ. V gave up 1 base and J gave up 11 bases, with 11 bases separating them. CDR3 length equals 12 residues. CDR3 sequence: CASSLGRRVQYF. The CDR3 nucleotides read TGTGCCAGCAGCTTAGGCAGAAGAGTTCAGTACTTC.

The chain links TRBV30 to TRBJ1-3, with 7 positions matching TRBD1. Germline CDR1 reads GTSNPN; CDR2 reads SVGIG (reference sequence). The CDR3 contains 14 residues. J lost 0 bases, V lost 5 bases, and 4 bases had no gene match. The chain's CDR3 is CAWAQGLSGNTIYF. The DNA for the CDR3 is TGTGCCTGGGCACAGGGGCTCTCTGGAAACACCATATATTTT.

Turning to this clone: The sample contains more than one DNA sequence encoding this CDR3. The gene calls are TRBV9 and TRBJ1-4; perhaps TRBD1 as D (5 bases). The CDR3 has 14 amino acids. With 2 bases removed from V and 3 bases from J, the gap between germline ends came to 8 bases. Germline V gene data show CDR1 as SGDLS and CDR2 as YYNGEE. CDR3 DNA: TGTGCCAGCAGCGTCGGGGGGTCTAATGAAAAACTGTTTTTT. Amino acids: CASSVGGSNEKLFF.

The chain is built from TRBV5-1 and TRBJ2-1; 8 positions agree with TRBD1. This CDR3 has 16 residues. V shed 4 bases and J 5 bases; nucleotides not matched to a gene: 11. Germline-derived CDR1 and CDR2 are SGHRS and YFSETQ. CDR3 in DNA: TGCGCCAGCAGCGTATACGGACAGGGAGAACACAATGAGCAGTTCTTC. Residues: CASSVYGQGEHNEQFF.

The chain links TRBV28 to TRBJ2-4; no definite D call. Germline V gene sequence: CDR1 MDHEN, CDR2 SYDVKM. The CDR3 loop spans 14 amino acids. V lost 6 bases and J lost 9, with 18 bases in between. CDR3 coding DNA: TGTGCCAGCAGCTCCTCGGACCGGCTCCCCATTCAGTACTTC. Amino acids: CASSSSDRLPIQYF. Together with reference TRBV28 and TRBJ2-4, the CDR3 gives the full variable domain: DVKVTQSSRYLVKRTGEKVFLECVQDMDHENMFWYRQDPGLGLRLIYFSYDVKMKEKGDIPEGYSVSREKKERFSLILESASTNQTSMYLCASSSSDRLPIQYFGAGTRLSVL.

The chain joins TRBV7-9 to TRBJ2-4; D may be TRBD1 or TRBD2 (6 bases each). This CDR3 has 14 residues. Germline loops: CDR1 SEHNR, CDR2 FQNEAQ (reference sequence). Trimming shortened V by 3 bases and J by 7 bases, and 13 bases separated the two germline ends. The CDR3 nucleotides read TGTGCCAGCAGCTTTGATCTGGGGGGCAACATTCAGTACTTC. Translation: CASSFDLGGNIQYF. The variable domain in full, with the rest retrieved from reference TRBV7-9 and TRBJ2-4, is DTGVSQNPRHKITKRGQNVTFRCDPISEHNRLYWYRQTLGQGPEFLTYFQNEAQLEKSRLLSDRFSAERPKGSFSTLEIQRTEQGDSAMYLCASSFDLGGNIQYFGAGTRLSVL.

Note on this clone: Additional DNA sequences in this sample encode the identical CDR3. This chain uses TRBV6-5 with TRBJ2-7, with D tentatively TRBD2 (6 bases). The germline CDR1 and CDR2 sequences are MNHEY and SVGAGI. V dropped 6 bases and J dropped 4 bases, with 10 bases sitting between them. The CDR3 extends over 12 amino acids. The CDR3: CASSLGGYEQYF. CDR3 nucleotide sequence: TGTGCCAGCAGCTTAGGAGGGTACGAGCAGTACTTC.

This chain uses TRBV29-1 with TRBJ2-7; 8 nucleotides match TRBD1. Germline CDR1 reads SQVTM; CDR2 reads ANQGSEA. The CDR3 is 15 residues long. Trimming at V came to 5 bases and at J to 4 bases, leaving 13 bases not matched to a gene. The CDR3 is CSVRRGLDREYEQYF. In DNA form, the CDR3 reads TGCAGCGTTCGGAGAGGCCTGGACAGGGAATACGAGCAGTACTTC.

The gene calls are TRBV5-6 and TRBJ2-7; 11 bases fit TRBD2. The CDR3 is 15 residues long. J was trimmed by 3 bases and V by 0 bases; bases with no gene match: 2. The germline CDR1 and CDR2 sequences are SGHDT and YYEEEE. The CDR3 bases are TGTGCCAGCAGCTTGGCGACTAGCGGGAACTACGAGCAGTACTTC. As protein: CASSLATSGNYEQYF. Full variable domain (outside the CDR3, taken from reference TRBV5-6 and TRBJ2-7): DAGVTQSPTHLIKTRGQQVTLRCSPKSGHDTVSWYQQALGQGPQFIFQYYEEEERQRGNFPDRFSGHQFPNYSSELNVNALLLGDSALYLCASSLATSGNYEQYFGPGTRLTVT.

The V and J genes are TRBV10-2 and TRBJ1-1; 12 bases align to TRBD1. The germline V gene has CDR1 WSHSY and CDR2 SAAADI. Losses at the gene ends were 0 bases for V and 11 bases for J; bases not matched to a gene: 4. The CDR3 length is 14 residues. CDR3 protein: CASSESGTGGGAFF. DNA for the CDR3: TGCGCCAGCAGTGAGTCCGGGACAGGGGGCGGGGCTTTCTTT.

This rearrangement joins TRBV6-1 to TRBJ2-7; 7 positions agree with TRBD1. Trimming took 4 bases from V and 1 from J; bases not matched to a gene: 4. This CDR3 is built from 14 residues. Germline CDR1 MNHNS, CDR2 SASEGT. Here the CDR3 reads CASSAGTESYEQYF. The CDR3 bases are TGTGCCAGCAGTGCGGGGACAGAATCCTACGAGCAGTACTTC.

This clone is a singleton in its sample. The V gene is TRBV9, the J gene TRBJ2-3; no definite D call. CDR1 is SGDLS and CDR2 is YYNGEE in the germline V gene. The CDR3 has 13 amino acids. The ends were cut back, 7 bases at V and 2 bases at J, with 11 bases in the middle. CDR3 residues: CASSRMATDTQYF. The CDR3 bases are TGTGCCAGCTCCCGCATGGCCACAGATACGCAGTATTTT.

The DNA for the CDR3 is TGTGCCAGCAGCCAAGACGTCCCGGGAATTGTGAAGGAGACCCAGTACTTC. This codes for CASSQDVPGIVKETQYF. The chain links TRBV14 to TRBJ2-5; possibly TRBD2 for D (5 bases). Germline CDR1 is SGHDN and CDR2 is FVKESK. The CDR3 loop spans 17 amino acids. Deletions cut 0 bases from V and 5 bases from J, with 19 bases between. Full variable domain (remainder filled in from reference TRBV14 and TRBJ2-5): EAGVTQFPSHSVIEKGQTVTLRCDPISGHDNLYWYRRVMGKEIKFLLHFVKESKQDESGMPNNRFLAERTGGTYSTLKVQPAELEDSGVYFCASSQDVPGIVKETQYFGPGTRLLVL.

The chain has TRBV10-3 and TRBJ1-3; the D is unclear. CDR3 length: 16 residues. Looked up from germline, CDR1 is ENHRY and CDR2 is SYGVKD. V lost 6 bases, J lost 4 bases, and 19 bases lay in between. The CDR3: CAISDIPEGTGNTIYF. DNA for the CDR3: TGTGCCATCAGCGATATTCCTGAGGGAACGGGAAACACCATATATTTT.

The chain combines TRBV5-1 with TRBJ2-7; 9 positions agree with TRBD1. With 4 bases clipped from V and 0 bases from J, the junction kept 11 bases outside the gene matches. Germline-derived CDR1 and CDR2 are SGHRS and YFSETQ. CDR3 size: 17 residues. In DNA form, the CDR3 reads TGCGCCAGCAGCCAAGCGATGGGACAGGGCTTCTCCTACGAGCAGTACTTC. It codes for CASSQAMGQGFSYEQYF.